A selection of T cell receptor beta chains follows, all from one sample in a study of CD8 T cells in ankylosing spondylitis. TCRdb used MiXCR to reprocess the 5' RACE reads, holding one entry per CDR3 protein. This sample yields fewer than 750,000 distinct CDR3 sequences, of which roughly 19% are seen a single time; 15% to 20% belongs to the top ten. The sample consisted of blood, either unsorted or a sorted T cell fraction (not recorded which). Source of these receptors: a male donor with ankylosing spondylitis. Each CDR3 is given without its conserved first and last residue.

>TRBV27|TRBJ2-7
ASPGTGGMGEQY
>TRBV10-3|TRBJ1-2
ATGTAYGYT
>TRBV12-3/TRBV12-4|TRBJ2-2
ASSLSGSAAVRELF
>TRBV11-1|TRBJ2-1
ASSLRLGGGRDEQF
>TRBV3-1|TRBJ2-5
ASSQAYETQY
>TRBV29-1|TRBJ2-3
SVDWAGGLLGTDTQY
>TRBV30|TRBJ2-5
AWNLAGQETQY
>TRBV9|TRBJ2-3
ASSVGERGHTDTQY
>TRBV20-1|TRBJ2-7
SASERVLDEQY
>TRBV5-1|TRBJ1-1
ASSWGNTEAF
>TRBV7-8|TRBJ1-5
ASSLTGGGYQPQH
>TRBV20-1|TRBJ2-5
SAPLGGKGTQY
>TRBV5-1|TRBJ2-3
ASSSGAAGGGSTDTQY
>TRBV9|TRBJ2-2
ASSVGGGGYTGELF
>TRBV20-1|TRBJ2-7
SAEAHNEQY
>TRBV4-3|TRBJ2-2
ASSQDGTDNTGELF
>TRBV24-1|TRBJ2-3
ATSDGTTPQY
>TRBV5-4|TRBJ2-1
ASSQDREAYNEQF
>TRBV6-1|TRBJ2-1
ASSGTRSYNEQF
>TRBV10-3|TRBJ2-3
AISRTSGDTDTQY
>TRBV20-1|TRBJ1-3
SAPWGDVAGNTIY
>TRBV7-2|TRBJ1-2
ASSPIDRGSGYT
>TRBV28|TRBJ1-4
ASSPGSEKLF
>TRBV6-5|TRBJ2-1
ASSYSKGRDNEQF
>TRBV20-1|TRBJ1-2
SASTGDQGYT
>TRBV7-9|TRBJ2-7
ASSWTSGSPYEQY
>TRBV6-1|TRBJ2-1
ASRREDLRYNEQF
>TRBV4-3|TRBJ1-6
ASSQDHSYQNNSPLH
>TRBV10-3|TRBJ1-1
AISGLENTEAF
>TRBV4-1|TRBJ1-2
ASSPDRGKDYGYT
>TRBV5-6|TRBJ1-5
ASSFSLAGNFGDQPQH
>TRBV20-1|TRBJ2-5
SASSTSGRWETQY
>TRBV29-1|TRBJ2-1
SARIGAGSNEQF
>TRBV2|TRBJ2-1
ASSERAWTTYNEQF
>TRBV18|TRBJ2-1
ASSSGVDNEQF
>TRBV25-1|TRBJ1-3
ASSDRGLPY
>TRBV7-8|TRBJ1-1
ASSLAQGWTEAF
>TRBV5-6|TRBJ2-7
ASSYQVQGAEEQY
>TRBV12-3/TRBV12-4|TRBJ1-1
ASKLTGLNTEAF
>TRBV3-1|TRBJ2-2
ASSQDFRGVGELF
>TRBV4-3|TRBJ1-4
SSSQDGTRGNEKLF
>TRBV20-1|TRBJ2-3
SAREVAGGTDTQY
>TRBV9|TRBJ1-2
ASSGTTGGLLGYT
>TRBV12-3/TRBV12-4|TRBJ1-1
ASSFGRSRGPNTEAF
>TRBV6-1|TRBJ1-5
ASSDTGGSQPQH
>TRBV20-1|TRBJ2-1
SAPSPSVENEQF
>TRBV7-9|TRBJ2-5
ASSLRGTPQETQY
>TRBV9|TRBJ2-2
ASSVALVAGITGELF
>TRBV29-1|TRBJ2-7
SVDQGYPNEQY
>TRBV14|TRBJ2-7
ASSQDRVRKYEQY
>TRBV9|TRBJ1-1
ASSSNGGDKNTEAF
>TRBV2|TRBJ2-7
ASSEVNYSSSYEQY
>TRBV6-1|TRBJ1-5
ASSVGEAPNQPQH
>TRBV15|TRBJ2-2
ATSSYLRGGEGPGELF
>TRBV7-9|TRBJ2-1
ASSLGNGGTEEQF
>TRBV5-1|TRBJ2-2
ASSRVAGVTLNTGELF
>TRBV3-1|TRBJ2-5
ASSQGTSGGTRETQY
>TRBV9|TRBJ2-1
ASSVEDSYSSEQF
>TRBV5-1|TRBJ2-5
ASSPLQMPQY